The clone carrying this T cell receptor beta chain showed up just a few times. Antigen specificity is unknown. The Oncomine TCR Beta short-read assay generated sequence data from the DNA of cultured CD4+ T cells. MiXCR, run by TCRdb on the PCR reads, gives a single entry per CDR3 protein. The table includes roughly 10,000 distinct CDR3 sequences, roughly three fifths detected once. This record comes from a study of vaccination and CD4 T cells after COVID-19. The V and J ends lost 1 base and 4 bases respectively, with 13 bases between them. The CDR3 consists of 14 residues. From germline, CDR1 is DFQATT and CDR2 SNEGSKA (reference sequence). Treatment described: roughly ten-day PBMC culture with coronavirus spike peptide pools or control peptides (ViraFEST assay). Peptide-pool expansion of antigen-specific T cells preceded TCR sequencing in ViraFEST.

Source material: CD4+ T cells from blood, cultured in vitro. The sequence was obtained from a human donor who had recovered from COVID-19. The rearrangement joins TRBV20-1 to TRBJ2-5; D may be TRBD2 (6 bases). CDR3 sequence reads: CSARVGEAGETQYF. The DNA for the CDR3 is TGCAGTGCTAGAGTTGGGGAAGCGGGAGAGACCCAGTACTTC.